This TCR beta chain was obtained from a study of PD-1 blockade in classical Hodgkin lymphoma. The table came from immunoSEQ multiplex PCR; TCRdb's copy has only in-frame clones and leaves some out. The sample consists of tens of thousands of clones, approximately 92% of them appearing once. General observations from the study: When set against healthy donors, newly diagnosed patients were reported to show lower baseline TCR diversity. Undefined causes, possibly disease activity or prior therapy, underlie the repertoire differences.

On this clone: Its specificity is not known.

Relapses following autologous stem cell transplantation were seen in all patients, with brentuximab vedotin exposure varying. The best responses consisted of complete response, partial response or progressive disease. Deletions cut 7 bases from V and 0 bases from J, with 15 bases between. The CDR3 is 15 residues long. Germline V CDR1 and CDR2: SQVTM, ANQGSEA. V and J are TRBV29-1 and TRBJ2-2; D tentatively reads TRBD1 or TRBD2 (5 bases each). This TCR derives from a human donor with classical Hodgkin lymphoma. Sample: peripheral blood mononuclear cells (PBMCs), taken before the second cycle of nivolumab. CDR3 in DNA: TGCAGCGGACGAGCCGGGACGGCGAACACCGGGGAGCTGTTTTTT. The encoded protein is CSGRAGTANTGELFF.